These 8 T cell receptor beta chains were all obtained from the same sample, sequenced in a study of T cell responses to AZD1222 COVID-19 vaccine. Here immunoSEQ multiplex PCR was the method, and the copy in TCRdb shows in-frame clones only, minus some. This sample has around 160,000 clones, with around nine tenths found just once. This material consisted of peripheral blood, taken on day 0 of MenACWY control vaccination. The source of these receptors is an adult in good health.

The chain recombines TRBV10-1 with TRBJ2-1; the D is unclear. Germline V gene sequence: CDR1 WNHNN, CDR2 SYGVQD (reference sequence). This CDR3 comprises 12 residues. V lost 5 bases to trimming and J lost 9 bases, with 11 bases between them. In nucleotides, the CDR3 is TGCGCCAGCAGTAACACGGCCGGTGAGCAGTTCTTC. It codes for CASSNTAGEQFF.

The rearrangement links TRBV28 to TRBJ1-6; 7 nucleotides match TRBD1. V shed 5 bases, J shed 0 bases, and the junction held 19 bases outside the gene matches. CDR1 and CDR2 from the germline V gene are MDHEN and SYDVKM. CDR3 length: 21 residues. CDR3 bases: TGTGCCAGCAGTCCTTTAGCCGACAGGGACTTCTATAGCTCCTATAATTCACCCCTCCACTTT. It encodes CASSPLADRDFYSSYNSPLHF.

This clone was detected only a few times. The V and J genes are TRBV11-3 and TRBJ1-2, with TRBD1 identical over 8 bases. V lost 5 bases and J lost 4; bases outside the gene matches: 3. The CDR3 is 13 residues long. From germline, CDR1 is SGHNT and CDR2 YENEEA. The CDR3 DNA reads as TGTGCCAGCAGCCCCGGGACAGGCTATGGCTACACCTTC. Protein: CASSPGTGYGYTF.

This clone was seen a handful of times. The chain couples TRBV6-5 to TRBJ2-7; 10 bases are shared with TRBD2. Germline-derived CDR1 and CDR2 are MNHEY and SVGAGI. J gave up 0 bases and V 6 bases, and 2 bases lay outside the gene matches. The CDR3 consists of 14 residues. The CDR3 DNA sequence: TGTGCCAGCAGGTTAGCGGGGGGCTCCTACGAGCAGTACTTC. Its protein is CASRLAGGSYEQYF.

The chain links TRBV15 to TRBJ2-7; D is undetermined. V lost 2 bases and J 3 bases, leaving 8 bases between the germline ends. The CDR3 consists of 13 residues. CDR1 is LNHNV and CDR2 is YYDKDF in the germline V gene (reference sequence). CDR3 sequence (DNA): TGTGCCACCAGCAGAACGTCAAACTACGAGCAGTACTTC. Encoded protein: CATSRTSNYEQYF.

In its sample, this clone was seen once. This chain's CDR3 is CASSYGNTIYF. The DNA for the CDR3 is TGTGCCAGTAGTTACGGAAACACCATATATTTT. The chain couples TRBV19 to TRBJ1-3; D call uncertain. This CDR3 comprises 11 residues. Per the germline V gene, CDR1 is LNHDA and CDR2 is SQIVND (reference sequence). Deletions cut 5 bases from V and 4 bases from J, with 3 bases between.

The V call is TRBV27, the J call TRBJ2-2; the D gene could be TRBD1 or TRBD2 (5 bases each). V was pared by 2 bases and J by 7 bases, with 17 bases between. CDR1 MNHEY and CDR2 SMNVEV come from the germline V gene (reference sequence). This CDR3 region has 16 residues. The CDR3 here is CASSLDSRGVHGELFF. DNA of the CDR3: TGTGCCAGCAGTTTAGATAGTAGAGGGGTGCACGGGGAGCTGTTTTTT.

The CDR3 spells CASTRDRDPSRPMNTEAFF. CDR3 coding DNA: TGCGCCAGCACCCGGGACAGGGATCCTTCGCGGCCAATGAACACTGAAGCTTTCTTT. The chain combines TRBV23-1 with TRBJ1-1; 9 nucleotides agree with TRBD1. TRBV23-1 is classed as an ORF, of uncertain function. This CDR3 region has 19 residues. V shed 7 bases and J 0 bases; nucleotides not matched to a gene: 18.